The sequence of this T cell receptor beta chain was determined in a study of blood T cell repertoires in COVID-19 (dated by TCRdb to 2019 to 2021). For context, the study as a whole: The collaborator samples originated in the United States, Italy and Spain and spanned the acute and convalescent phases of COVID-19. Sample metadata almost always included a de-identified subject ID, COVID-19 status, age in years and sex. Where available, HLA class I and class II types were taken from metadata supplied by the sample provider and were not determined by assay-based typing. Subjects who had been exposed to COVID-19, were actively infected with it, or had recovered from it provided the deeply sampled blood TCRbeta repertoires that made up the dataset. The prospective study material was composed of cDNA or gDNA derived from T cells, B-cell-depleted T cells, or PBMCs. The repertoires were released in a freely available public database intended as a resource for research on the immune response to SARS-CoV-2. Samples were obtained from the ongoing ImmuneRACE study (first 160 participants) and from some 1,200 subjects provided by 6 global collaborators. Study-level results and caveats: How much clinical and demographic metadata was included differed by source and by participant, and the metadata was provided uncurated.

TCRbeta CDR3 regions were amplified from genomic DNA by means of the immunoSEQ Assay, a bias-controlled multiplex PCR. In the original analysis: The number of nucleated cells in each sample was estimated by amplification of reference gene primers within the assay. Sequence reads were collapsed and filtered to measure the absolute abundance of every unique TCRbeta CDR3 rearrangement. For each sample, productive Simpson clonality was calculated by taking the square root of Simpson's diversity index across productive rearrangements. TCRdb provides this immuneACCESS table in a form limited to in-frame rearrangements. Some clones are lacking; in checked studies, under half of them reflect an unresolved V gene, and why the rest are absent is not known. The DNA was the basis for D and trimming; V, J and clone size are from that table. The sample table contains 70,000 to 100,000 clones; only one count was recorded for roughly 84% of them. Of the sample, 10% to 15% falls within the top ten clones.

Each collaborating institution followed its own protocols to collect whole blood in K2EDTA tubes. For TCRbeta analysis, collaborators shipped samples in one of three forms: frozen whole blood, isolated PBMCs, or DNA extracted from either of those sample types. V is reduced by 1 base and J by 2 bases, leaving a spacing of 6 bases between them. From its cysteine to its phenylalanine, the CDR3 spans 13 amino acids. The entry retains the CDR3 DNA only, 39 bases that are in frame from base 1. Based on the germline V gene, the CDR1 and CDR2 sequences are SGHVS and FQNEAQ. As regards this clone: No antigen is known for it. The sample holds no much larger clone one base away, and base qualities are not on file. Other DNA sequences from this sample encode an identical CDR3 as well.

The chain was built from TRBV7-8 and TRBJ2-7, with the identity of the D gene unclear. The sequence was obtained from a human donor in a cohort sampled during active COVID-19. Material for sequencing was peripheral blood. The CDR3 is CASSLDSPYEQYF. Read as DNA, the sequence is TGTGCCAGCAGCTTAGACAGCCCCTACGAGCAGTACTTC.